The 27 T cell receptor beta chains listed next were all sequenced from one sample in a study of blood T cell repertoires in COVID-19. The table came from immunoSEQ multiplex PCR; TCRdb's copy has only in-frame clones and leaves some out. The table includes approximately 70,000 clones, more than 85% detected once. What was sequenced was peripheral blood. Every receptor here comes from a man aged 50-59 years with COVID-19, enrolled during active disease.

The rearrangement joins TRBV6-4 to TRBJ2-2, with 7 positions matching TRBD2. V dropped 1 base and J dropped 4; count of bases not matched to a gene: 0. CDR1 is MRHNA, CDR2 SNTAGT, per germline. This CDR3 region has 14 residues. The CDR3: CASSDLAGTGELFF. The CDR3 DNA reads TGTGCCAGCAGTGACTTAGCGGGCACCGGGGAGCTGTTTTTT.

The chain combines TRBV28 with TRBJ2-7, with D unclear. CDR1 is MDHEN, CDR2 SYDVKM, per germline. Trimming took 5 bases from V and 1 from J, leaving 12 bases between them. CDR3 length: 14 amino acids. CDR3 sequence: CASSLRTVSYEQYF. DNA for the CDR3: TGTGCCAGCAGTCTGAGAACGGTTTCCTACGAGCAGTACTTC.

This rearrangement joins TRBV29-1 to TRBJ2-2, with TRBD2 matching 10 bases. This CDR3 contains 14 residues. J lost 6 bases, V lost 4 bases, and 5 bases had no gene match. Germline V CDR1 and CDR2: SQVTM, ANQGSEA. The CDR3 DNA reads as TGCAGCGTTGTGCTAGCGGGAGTGGCCGGGGAGCTGTTTTTT. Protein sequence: CSVVLAGVAGELFF.

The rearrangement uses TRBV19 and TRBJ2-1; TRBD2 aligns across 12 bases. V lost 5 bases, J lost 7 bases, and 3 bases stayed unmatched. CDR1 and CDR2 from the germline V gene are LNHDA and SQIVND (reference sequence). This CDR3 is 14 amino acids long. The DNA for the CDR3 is TGTGCCAGTAGTCCTAGCGGGAGGGCGAATGAGCAGTTCTTC. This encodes CASSPSGRANEQFF.

The CDR3: CASSYYRGPYEKLFF. The CDR3 bases are TGTGCCAGCAGTTATTACAGGGGGCCTTATGAAAAACTGTTTTTT. The rearrangement joins TRBV6-6 to TRBJ1-4, with 9 bases lining up with TRBD1. The germline V gene encodes CDR1 MNHNY and CDR2 SVGAGI (reference sequence). V trimming: 3 bases; J trimming: 6 bases; junction bases outside the gene matches: 5. The CDR3 sequence is 15 residues long.

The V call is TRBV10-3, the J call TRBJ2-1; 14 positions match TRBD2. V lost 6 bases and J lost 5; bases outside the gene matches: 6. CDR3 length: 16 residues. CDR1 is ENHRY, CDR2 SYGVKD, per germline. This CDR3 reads CAIRGTSGSDDNEQFF. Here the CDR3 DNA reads TGTGCCATCAGGGGGACTAGCGGGAGTGACGACAATGAGCAGTTCTTC.

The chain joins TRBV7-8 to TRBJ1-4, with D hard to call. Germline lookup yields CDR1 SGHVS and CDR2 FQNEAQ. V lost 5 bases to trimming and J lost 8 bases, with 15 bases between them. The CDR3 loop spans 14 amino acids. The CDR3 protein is CASSKTSLREKLFF. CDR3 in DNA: TGTGCCAGCAGCAAGACATCCCTCCGGGAAAAACTGTTTTTT.

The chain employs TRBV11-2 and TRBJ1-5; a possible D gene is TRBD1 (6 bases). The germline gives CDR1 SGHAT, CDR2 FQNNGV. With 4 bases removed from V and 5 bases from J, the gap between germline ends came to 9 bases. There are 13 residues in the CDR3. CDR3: CASSWEGDQPQHF. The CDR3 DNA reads TGTGCCAGCAGCTGGGAGGGGGATCAGCCCCAGCATTTT.

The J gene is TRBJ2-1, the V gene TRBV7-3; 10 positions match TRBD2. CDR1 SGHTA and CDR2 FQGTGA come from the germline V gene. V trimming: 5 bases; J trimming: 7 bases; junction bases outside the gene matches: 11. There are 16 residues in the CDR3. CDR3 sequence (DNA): TGTGCCAGCAGCCCTGGTCTAGCGGGAGTTCGGAATGAGCAGTTCTTC. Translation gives CASSPGLAGVRNEQFF.

CDR3 sequence: CASSELAGGIADTQYF. Written as DNA, the CDR3 is TGTGCCAGCAGTGAACTAGCGGGAGGGATTGCAGATACGCAGTATTTT. The V and J genes are TRBV6-1 and TRBJ2-3, with 12 bases fitting TRBD2. This CDR3 region has 16 residues. Losses at the gene ends were 2 bases for V and 4 bases for J; bases not matched to a gene: 4. The germline V gene encodes CDR1 MNHNS and CDR2 SASEGT.

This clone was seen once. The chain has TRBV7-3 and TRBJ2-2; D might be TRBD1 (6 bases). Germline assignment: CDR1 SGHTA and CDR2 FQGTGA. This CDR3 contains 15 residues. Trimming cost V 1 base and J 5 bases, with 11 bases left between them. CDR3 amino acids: CASSLNGGRTGELFF. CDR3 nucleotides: TGTGCCAGCAGCTTAAATGGGGGCCGAACCGGGGAGCTGTTTTTT.

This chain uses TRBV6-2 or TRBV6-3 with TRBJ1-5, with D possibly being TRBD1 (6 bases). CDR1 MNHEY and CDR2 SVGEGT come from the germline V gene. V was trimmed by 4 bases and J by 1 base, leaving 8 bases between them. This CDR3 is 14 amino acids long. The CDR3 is CASSSGVSNQPQHF. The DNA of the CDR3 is TGTGCCAGCAGTTCAGGGGTAAGCAATCAGCCCCAGCATTTT.

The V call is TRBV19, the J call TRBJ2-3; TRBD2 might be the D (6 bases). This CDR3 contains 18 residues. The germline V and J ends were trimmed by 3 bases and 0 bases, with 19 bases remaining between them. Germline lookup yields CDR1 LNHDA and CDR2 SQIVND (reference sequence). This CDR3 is CASSMPLPGGKSTDTQYF. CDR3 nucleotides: TGTGCCAGTAGTATGCCCCTCCCAGGCGGGAAGAGCACAGATACGCAGTATTTT.

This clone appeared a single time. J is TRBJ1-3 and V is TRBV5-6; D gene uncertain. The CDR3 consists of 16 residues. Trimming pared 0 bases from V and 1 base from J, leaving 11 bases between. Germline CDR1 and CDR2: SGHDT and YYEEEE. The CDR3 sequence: CASSLAGVLSGNTIYF. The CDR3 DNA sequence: TGTGCCAGCAGCTTGGCCGGGGTTCTATCTGGAAACACCATATATTTT.

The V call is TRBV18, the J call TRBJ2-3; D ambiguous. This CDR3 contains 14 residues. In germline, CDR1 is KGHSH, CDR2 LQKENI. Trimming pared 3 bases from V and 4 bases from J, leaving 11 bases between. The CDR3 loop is CASSPASSPDTQYF. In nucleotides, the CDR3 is TGTGCCAGCTCACCCGCGAGCTCCCCAGATACGCAGTATTTT. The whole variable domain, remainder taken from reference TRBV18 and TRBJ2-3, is NAGVMQNPRHLVRRRGQEARLRCSPMKGHSHVYWYRQLPEEGLKFMVYLQKENIIDESGMPKERFSAEFPKEGPSILRIQQVVRGDSAAYFCASSPASSPDTQYFGPGTRLTVL.

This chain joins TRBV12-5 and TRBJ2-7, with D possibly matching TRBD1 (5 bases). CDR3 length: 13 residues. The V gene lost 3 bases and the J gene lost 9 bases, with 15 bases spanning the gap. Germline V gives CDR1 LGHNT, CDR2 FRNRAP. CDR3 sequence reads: CASGFSGQGRQYF. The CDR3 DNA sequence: TGTGCTAGTGGTTTCAGTGGGCAGGGTAGGCAGTACTTC.

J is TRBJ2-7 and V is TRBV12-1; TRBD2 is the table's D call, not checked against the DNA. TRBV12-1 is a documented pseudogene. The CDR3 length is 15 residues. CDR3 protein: CASSARLAGANEQYV. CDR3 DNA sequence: TGTGCCAGCAGCGCGAGACTAGCGGGAGCGAACGAGCAGTACGTC.

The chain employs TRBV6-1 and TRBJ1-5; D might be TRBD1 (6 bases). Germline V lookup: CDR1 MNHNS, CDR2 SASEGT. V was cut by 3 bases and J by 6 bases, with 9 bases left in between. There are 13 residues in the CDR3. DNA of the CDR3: TGTGCCAGCAGTGACAGGGGCTCTCAGCCCCAGCATTTT. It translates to CASSDRGSQPQHF.

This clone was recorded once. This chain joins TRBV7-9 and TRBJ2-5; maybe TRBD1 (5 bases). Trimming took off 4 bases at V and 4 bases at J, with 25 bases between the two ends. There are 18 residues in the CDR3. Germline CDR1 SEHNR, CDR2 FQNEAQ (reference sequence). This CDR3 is CASSSKKGSSLEGETQYF. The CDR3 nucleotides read TGTGCCAGCAGCTCGAAGAAGGGGTCGTCCCTTGAAGGAGAGACCCAGTACTTC.

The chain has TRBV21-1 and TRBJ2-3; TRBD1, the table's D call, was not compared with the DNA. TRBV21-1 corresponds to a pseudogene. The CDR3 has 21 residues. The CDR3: CASSRFHTDRVGLNSTDTQYF. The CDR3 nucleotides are TGTGCCAGCAGCAGATTCCACACCGACAGGGTAGGTTTAAATTCCACAGATACGCAGTATTTT.

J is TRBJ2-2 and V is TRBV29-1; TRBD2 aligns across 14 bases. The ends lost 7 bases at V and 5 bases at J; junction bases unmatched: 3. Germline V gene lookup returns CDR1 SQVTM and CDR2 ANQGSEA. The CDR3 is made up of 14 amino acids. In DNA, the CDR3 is TGCAGCGGTCGACTAGCGGGAGGGACCGGGGAGCTGTTTTTT. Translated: CSGRLAGGTGELFF.

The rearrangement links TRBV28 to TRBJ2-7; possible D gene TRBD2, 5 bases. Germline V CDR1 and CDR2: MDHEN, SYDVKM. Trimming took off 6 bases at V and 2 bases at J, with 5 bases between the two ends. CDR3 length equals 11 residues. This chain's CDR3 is CASSGTYEQYV. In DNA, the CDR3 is TGTGCCAGCAGCGGGACCTACGAGCAGTACGTC.

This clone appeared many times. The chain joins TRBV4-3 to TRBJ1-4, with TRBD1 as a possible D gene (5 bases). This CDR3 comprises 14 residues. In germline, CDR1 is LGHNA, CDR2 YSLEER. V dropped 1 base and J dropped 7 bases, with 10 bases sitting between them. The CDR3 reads CASSQGQGSEKLFF. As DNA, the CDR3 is TGCGCCAGCAGCCAAGGGCAGGGATCTGAAAAACTGTTTTTT.

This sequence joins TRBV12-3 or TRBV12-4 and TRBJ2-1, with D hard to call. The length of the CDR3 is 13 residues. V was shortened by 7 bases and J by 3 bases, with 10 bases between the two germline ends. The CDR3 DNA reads TGTGCCAGCACCACTTCCGACTACAATGAGCAGTTCTTC. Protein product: CASTTSDYNEQFF.

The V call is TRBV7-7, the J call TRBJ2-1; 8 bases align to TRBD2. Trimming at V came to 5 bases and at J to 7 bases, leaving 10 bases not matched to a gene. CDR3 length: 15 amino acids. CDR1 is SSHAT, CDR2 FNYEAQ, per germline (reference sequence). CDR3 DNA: TGTGCCAGCAGCCGAGGGGTGGCGGGAGGTAATGAGCAGTTCTTC. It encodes CASSRGVAGGNEQFF.

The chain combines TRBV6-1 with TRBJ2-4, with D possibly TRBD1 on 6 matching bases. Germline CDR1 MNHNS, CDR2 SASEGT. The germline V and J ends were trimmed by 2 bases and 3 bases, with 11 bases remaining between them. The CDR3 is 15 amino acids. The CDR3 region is CASSETGQNKNIQYF. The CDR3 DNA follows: TGTGCCAGCAGTGAAACCGGACAGAACAAAAACATTCAGTACTTC.

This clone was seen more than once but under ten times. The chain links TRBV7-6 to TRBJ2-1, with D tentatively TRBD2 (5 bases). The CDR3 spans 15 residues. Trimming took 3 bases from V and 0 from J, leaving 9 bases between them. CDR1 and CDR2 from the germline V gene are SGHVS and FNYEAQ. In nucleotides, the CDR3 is TGTGCCAGCAGCTTTAGCGCGAGCTCCTACAATGAGCAGTTCTTC. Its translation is CASSFSASSYNEQFF.